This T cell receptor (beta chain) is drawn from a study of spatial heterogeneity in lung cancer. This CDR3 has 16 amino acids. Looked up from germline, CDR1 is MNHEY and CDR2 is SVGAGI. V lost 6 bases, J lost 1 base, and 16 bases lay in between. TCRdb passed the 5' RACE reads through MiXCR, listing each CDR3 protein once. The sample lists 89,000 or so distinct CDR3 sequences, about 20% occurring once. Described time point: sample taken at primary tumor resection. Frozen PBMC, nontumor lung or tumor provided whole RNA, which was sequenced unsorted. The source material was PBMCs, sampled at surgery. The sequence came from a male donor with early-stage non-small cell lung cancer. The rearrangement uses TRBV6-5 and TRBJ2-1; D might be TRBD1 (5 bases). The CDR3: CASSRAGRLSYNEQFF. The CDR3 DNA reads TGTGCCAGCAGCCGCGCAGGGCGATTGTCCTACAATGAGCAGTTCTTC.